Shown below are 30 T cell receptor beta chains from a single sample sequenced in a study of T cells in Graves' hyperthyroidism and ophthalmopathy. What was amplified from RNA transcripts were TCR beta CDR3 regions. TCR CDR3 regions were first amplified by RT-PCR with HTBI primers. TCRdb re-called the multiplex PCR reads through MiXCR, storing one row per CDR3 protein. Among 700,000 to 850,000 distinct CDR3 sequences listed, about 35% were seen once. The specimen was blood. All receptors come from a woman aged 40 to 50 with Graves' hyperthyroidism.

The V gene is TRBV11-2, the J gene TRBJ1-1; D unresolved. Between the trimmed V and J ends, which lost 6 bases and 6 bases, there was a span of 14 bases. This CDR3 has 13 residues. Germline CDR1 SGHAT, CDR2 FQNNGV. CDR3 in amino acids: CASRRGWRAEAFF. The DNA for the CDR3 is TGTGCCAGCAGGAGAGGGTGGCGCGCTGAAGCTTTCTTT.

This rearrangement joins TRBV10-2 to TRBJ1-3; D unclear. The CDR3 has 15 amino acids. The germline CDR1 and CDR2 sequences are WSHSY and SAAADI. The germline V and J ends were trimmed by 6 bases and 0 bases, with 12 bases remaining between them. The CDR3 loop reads CASRDLRNSGNTIYF. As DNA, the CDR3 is TGCGCCAGCAGGGACTTAAGGAACTCTGGAAACACCATATATTTT.

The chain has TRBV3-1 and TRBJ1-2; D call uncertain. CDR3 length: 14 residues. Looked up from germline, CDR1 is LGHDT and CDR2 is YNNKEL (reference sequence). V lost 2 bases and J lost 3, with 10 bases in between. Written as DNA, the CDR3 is TGTGCCAGCAGCCAAAGAGCCGGAGACTATGGCTACACCTTC. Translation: CASSQRAGDYGYTF.

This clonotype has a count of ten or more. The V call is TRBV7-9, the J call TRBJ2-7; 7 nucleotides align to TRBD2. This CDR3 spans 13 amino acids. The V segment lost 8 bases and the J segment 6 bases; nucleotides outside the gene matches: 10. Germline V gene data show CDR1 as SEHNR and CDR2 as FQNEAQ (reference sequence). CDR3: CASLITGGPEQYF. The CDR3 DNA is TGTGCCAGCCTAATAACGGGGGGACCCGAGCAGTACTTC. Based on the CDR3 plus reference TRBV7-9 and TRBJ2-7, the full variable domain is DTGVSQNPRHKITKRGQNVTFRCDPISEHNRLYWYRQTLGQGPEFLTYFQNEAQLEKSRLLSDRFSAERPKGSFSTLEIQRTEQGDSAMYLCASLITGGPEQYFGPGTRLTVT.

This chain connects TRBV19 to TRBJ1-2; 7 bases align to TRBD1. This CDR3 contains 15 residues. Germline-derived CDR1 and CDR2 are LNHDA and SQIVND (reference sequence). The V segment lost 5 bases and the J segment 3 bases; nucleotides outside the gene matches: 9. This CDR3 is CASSLGTDQYYGYTF. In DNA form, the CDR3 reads TGTGCCAGTAGTTTGGGGACAGACCAATACTATGGCTACACCTTC.

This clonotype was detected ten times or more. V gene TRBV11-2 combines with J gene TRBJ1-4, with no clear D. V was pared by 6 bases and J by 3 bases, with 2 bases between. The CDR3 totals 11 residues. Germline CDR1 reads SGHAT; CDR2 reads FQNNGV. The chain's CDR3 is CASRSNEKLFF. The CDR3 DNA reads TGTGCCAGCAGATCTAATGAAAAACTGTTTTTT.

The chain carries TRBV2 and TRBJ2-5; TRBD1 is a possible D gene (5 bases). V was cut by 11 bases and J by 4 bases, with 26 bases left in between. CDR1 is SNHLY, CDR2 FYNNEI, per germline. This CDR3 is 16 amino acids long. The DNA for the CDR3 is TGTGCCCTGATAGACGGGTCCGCCCCCCAGGGAGAGACCCAGTACTTC. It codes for CALIDGSAPQGETQYF.

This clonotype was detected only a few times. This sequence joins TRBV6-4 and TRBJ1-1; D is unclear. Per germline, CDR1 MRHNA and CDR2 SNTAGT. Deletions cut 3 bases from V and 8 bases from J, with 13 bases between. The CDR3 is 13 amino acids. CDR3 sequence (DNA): TGTGCCAGCAGTGATTATTATGGGAAAGAAGCTTTCTTT. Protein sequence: CASSDYYGKEAFF.

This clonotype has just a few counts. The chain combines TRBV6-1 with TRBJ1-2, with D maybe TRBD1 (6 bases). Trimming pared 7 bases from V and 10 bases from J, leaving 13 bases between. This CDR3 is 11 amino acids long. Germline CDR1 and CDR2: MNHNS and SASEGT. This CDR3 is CASTDGQYYTF. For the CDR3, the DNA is TGTGCCAGCACAGACGGACAGTACTACACCTTC.

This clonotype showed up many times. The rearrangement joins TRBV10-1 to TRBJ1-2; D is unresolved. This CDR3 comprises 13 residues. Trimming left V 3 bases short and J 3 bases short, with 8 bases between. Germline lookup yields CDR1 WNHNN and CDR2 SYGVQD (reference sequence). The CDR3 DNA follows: TGCGCCAGCAGTGATCCTGGGGACTATGGCTACACCTTC. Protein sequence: CASSDPGDYGYTF.

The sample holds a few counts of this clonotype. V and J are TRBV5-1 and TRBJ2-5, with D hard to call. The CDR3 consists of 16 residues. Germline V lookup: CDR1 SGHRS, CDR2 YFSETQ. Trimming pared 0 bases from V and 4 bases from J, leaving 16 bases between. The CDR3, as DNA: TGCGCCAGCAGCTTGGCCGATCGGCCTGGCGGAGAGACCCAGTACTTC. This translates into CASSLADRPGGETQYF.

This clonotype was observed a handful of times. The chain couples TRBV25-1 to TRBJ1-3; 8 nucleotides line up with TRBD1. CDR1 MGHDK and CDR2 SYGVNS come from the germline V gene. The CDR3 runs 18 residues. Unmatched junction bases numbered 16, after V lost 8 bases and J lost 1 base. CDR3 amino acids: CASSPYHPGQVSGNTIYF. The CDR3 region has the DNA TGTGCCAGCTCACCGTATCATCCGGGACAGGTGTCTGGAAACACCATATATTTT.

DNA for the CDR3: TGCGCCAGCGAGACTAAGAACACCGGGGAGCTGTTTTTT. Protein: CASETKNTGELFF. This chain joins TRBV5-1 and TRBJ2-2; a possible D gene is TRBD2 (5 bases). The CDR3 is 13 residues long. V was clipped by 7 bases and J by 1 base, with 8 bases between them. Germline V gene lookup returns CDR1 SGHRS and CDR2 YFSETQ.

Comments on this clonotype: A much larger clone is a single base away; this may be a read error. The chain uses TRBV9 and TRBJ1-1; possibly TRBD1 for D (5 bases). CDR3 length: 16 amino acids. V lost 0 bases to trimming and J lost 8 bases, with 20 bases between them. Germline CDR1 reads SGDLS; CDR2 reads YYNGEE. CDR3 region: CASSVGGDAKLEEAFF. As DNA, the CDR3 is TGTGCCAGCAGCGTAGGGGGGGACGCGAAGCTCGAAGAAGCTTTCTTT.

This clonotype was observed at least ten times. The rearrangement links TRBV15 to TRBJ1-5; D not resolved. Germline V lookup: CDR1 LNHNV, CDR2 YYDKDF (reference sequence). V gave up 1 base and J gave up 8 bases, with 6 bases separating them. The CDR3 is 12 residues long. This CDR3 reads CATSRGDEPQHF. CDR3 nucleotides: TGTGCCACCAGCAGAGGAGATGAGCCCCAGCATTTT.

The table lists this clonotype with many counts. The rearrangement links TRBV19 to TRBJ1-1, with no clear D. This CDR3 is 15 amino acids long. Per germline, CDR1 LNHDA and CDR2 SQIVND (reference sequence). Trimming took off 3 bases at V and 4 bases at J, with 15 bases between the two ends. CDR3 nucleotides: TGTGCCAGTAGTATTCTACAGCTAAAGAGCACTGAAGCTTTCTTT. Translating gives CASSILQLKSTEAFF.

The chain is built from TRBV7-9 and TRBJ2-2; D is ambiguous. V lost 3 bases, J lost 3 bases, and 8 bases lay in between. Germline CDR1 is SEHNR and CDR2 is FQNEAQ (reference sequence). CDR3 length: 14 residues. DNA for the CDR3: TGTGCCAGCAGCTTTACCCCGGACACCGGGGAGCTGTTTTTT. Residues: CASSFTPDTGELFF. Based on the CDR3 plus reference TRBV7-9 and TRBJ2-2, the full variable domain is DTGVSQNPRHKITKRGQNVTFRCDPISEHNRLYWYRQTLGQGPEFLTYFQNEAQLEKSRLLSDRFSAERPKGSFSTLEIQRTEQGDSAMYLCASSFTPDTGELFFGEGSRLTVL.

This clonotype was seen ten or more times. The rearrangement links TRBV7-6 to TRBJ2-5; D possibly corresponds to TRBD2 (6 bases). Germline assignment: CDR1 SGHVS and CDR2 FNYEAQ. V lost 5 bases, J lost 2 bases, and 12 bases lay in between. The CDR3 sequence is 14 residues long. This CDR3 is CASSNVAVQETQYF. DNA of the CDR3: TGTGCCAGCAGCAATGTAGCGGTACAAGAGACCCAGTACTTC.

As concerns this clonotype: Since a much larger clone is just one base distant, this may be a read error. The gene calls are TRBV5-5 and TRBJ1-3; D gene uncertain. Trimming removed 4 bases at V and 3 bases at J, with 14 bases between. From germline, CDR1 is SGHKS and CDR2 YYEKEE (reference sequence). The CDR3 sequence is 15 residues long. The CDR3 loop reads CASSPNAIFGNTIYF. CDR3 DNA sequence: TGTGCCAGCAGCCCGAACGCCATCTTTGGAAACACCATATATTTT.

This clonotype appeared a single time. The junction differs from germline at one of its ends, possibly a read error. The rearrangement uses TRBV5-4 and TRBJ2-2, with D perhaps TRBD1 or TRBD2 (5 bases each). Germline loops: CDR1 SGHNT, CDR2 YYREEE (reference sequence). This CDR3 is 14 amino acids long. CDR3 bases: TGTGCCAGCAGCCTACGACAGAACACCGGGGAGCTGCTTTTT. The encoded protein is CASSLRQNTGELLF. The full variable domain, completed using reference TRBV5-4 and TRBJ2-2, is ETGVTQSPTHLIKTRGQQVTLRCSSQSGHNTVSWYQQALGQGPQFIFQYYREEENGRGNFPPRFSGLQFPNYSSELNVNALELDDSALYLCASSLRQNTGELLFGEGSRLTVL.

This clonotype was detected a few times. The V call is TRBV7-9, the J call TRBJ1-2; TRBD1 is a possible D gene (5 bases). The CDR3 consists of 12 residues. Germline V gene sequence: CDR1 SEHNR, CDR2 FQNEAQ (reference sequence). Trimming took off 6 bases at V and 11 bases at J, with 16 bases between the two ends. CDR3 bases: TGTGCCAGCAGTTTGAGGGGCGCAGGGTACACCTTC. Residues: CASSLRGAGYTF. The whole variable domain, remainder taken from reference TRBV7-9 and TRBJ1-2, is DTGVSQNPRHKITKRGQNVTFRCDPISEHNRLYWYRQTLGQGPEFLTYFQNEAQLEKSRLLSDRFSAERPKGSFSTLEIQRTEQGDSAMYLCASSLRGAGYTFGSGTRLTVV.

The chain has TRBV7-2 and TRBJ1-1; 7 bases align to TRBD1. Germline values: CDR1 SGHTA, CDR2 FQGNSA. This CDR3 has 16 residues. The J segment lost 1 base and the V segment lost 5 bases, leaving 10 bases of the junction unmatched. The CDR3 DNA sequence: TGTGCCAGCAGCCCGGGCATGGGACAGAAGAACACTGAAGCTTTCTTT. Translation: CASSPGMGQKNTEAFF.

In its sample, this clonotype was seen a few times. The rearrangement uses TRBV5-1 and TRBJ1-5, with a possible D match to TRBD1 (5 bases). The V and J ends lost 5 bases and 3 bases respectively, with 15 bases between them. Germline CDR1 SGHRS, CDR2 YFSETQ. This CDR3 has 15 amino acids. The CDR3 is CASRQDSSLNQPQHF. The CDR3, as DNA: TGCGCCAGCAGACAAGACAGCAGTCTCAATCAGCCCCAGCATTTT.

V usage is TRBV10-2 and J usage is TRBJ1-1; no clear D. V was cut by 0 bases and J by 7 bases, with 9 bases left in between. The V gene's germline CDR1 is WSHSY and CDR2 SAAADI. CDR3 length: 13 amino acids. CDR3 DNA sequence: TGCGCCAGCAGTGAGTCAAACAGAGTTGAAGCTTTCTTT. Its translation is CASSESNRVEAFF.

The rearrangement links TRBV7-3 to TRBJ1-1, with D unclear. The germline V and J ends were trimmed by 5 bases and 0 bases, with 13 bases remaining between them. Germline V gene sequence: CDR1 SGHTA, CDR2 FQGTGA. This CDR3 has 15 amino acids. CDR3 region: CASSLLELMNTEAFF. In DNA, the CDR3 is TGTGCCAGCAGCCTCCTCGAACTCATGAACACTGAAGCTTTCTTT.

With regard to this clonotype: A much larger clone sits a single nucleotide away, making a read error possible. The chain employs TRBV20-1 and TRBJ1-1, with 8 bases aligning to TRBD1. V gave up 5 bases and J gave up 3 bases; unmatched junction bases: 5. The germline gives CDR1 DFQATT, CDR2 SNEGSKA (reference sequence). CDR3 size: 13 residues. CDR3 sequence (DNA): TGCAGTGCTTCGCAGGGGGCGGACACTGAAGCTTTCTTT. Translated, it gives CSASQGADTEAFF.

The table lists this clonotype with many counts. CDR3 in DNA: TGTGCCAGCAGCTTAGACGGACGCTACACCTTC. It translates to CASSLDGRYTF. The chain combines TRBV7-8 with TRBJ1-2; D call uncertain. Germline assignment: CDR1 SGHVS and CDR2 FQNEAQ. The CDR3 loop spans 11 amino acids. V lost 1 base, J lost 9 bases, and 6 bases lay in between. The full variable domain, in which reference TRBV7-8 and TRBJ1-2 provide the parts outside the CDR3, is GAGVSQSPRYKVAKRGQDVALRCDPISGHVSLFWYQQALGQGPEFLTYFQNEAQLDKSGLPSDRFFAERPEGSVSTLKIQRTQQEDSAVYLCASSLDGRYTFGSGTRLTVV.

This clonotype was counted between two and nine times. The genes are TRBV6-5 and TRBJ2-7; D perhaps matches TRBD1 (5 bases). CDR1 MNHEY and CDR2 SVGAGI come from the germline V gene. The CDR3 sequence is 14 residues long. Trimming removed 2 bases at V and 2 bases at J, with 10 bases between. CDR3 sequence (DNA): TGTGCCAGCAGTTACGGGGCAGGGACCTACGAGCAGTACTTC. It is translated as CASSYGAGTYEQYF.

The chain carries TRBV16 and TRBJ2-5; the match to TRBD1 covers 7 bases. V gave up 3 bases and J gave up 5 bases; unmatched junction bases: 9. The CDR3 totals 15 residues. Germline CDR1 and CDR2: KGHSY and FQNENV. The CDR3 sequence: CASSQRADRAETQYF. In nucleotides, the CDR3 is TGTGCCAGCAGCCAGAGGGCCGACAGGGCGGAGACCCAGTACTTC.

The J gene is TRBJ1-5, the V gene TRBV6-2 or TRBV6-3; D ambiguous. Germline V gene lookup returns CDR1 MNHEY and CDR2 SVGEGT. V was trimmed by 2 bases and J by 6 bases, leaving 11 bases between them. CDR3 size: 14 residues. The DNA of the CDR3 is TGTGCCAGCAGTTACGCGGGGTTGAGTCAGCCCCAGCATTTT. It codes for CASSYAGLSQPQHF.